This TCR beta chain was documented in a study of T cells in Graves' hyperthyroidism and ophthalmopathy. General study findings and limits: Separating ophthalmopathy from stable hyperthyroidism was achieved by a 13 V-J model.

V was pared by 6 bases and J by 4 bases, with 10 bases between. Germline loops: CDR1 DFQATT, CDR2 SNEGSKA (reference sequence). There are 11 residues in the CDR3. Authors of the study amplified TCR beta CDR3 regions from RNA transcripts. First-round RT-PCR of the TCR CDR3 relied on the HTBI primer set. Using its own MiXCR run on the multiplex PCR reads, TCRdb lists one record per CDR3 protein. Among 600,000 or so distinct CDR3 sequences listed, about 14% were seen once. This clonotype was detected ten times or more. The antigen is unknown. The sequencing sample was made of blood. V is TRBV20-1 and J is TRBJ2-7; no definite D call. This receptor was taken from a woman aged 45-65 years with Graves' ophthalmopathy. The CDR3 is CSAKELYEQYF. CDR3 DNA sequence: TGCAGTGCGAAGGAGCTTTACGAGCAGTACTTC.